This entry concerns a single T cell receptor (beta chain). The sample comes from a study of sequential checkpoint blockade in melanoma. Whole-study context: Randomization was 1:1 between first-line nivolumab→ipilimumab and ipilimumab→nivolumab.

Only in-frame clones appear in the TCRdb table, and some are missing; sequencing was by immunoSEQ multiplex PCR. Among about 28,000 clones listed, 65% to 85% were seen once. Indicated treatment: randomized to nivolumab then ipilimumab (arm A) or the reverse (arm B). From thawed PBMCs, live CD3+CD8+ cells negative for CD19 and CD56 were sorted. The clonotype originates from a human donor with melanoma. Sample: CD8+ T cells sorted from blood (inferred from file names), taken from a patient given nivolumab and ipilimumab in sequence.

This chain's CDR3 is CASSQAPGMNTEAFF. The CDR3 nucleotides read TGCGCCAGCAGCCAAGCTCCCGGGATGAACACTGAAGCTTTCTTT. The chain uses TRBV4-3 and TRBJ1-1; D is ambiguous. The ends were cut back, 1 base at V and 0 bases at J, with 9 bases in the middle. Germline loops: CDR1 LGHNA, CDR2 YSLEER. The CDR3 spans 15 residues.